This is a list of T cell receptor beta chains from one sample in a study of response to subunit inactivated influenza vaccine. Via MiXCR, TCRdb re-called the RT-PCR reads, giving one row per CDR3 protein. The sample comprises hundreds of thousands of distinct CDR3 sequences, approximately 15% of which are singletons, and 6.5% to 8.5% rests with the top ten. This sample comprised PBMCs from blood, obtained around two weeks before vaccination. The receptors were gathered from a man aged 50 to 60 who received an inactivated influenza vaccine. The CDR3 runs from the conserved cysteine through the conserved F or W. The D gene is left open where the match is weak. Rows may omit the clone size; those that give it use once, few, many or a size class.

j_call	d_call	clone_size	v_call	cdr3_aa	cdr3_nt
TRBJ2-3	TRBD2	-	TRBV4-3	CASSLGGGQYF	TGCGCCAGCAGCCTGGGGGGGGGGCAGTATTTT
TRBJ2-3	-	many	TRBV19	CATQDRDTQYF	TGTGCCACGCAGGACCGAGATACGCAGTATTTT
TRBJ1-1	-	many	TRBV5-1	CASRHTGTQNTEAFF	TGCGCCAGCAGACATACCGGGACCCAGAACACTGAAGCTTTCTTT
TRBJ1-5	-	-	TRBV5-1	CASSLAAGGNQPQHF	TGCGCCAGCAGCTTGGCCGCCGGGGGAAATCAGCCCCAGCATTTT
TRBJ2-5	-	-	TRBV10-2	CASSEFRKGETQYF	TGCGCCAGCAGTGAGTTCAGAAAAGGGGAGACCCAGTACTTC
TRBJ2-7	TRBD2	few	TRBV7-2	CASSLVAGDSYEQYF	TGTGCCAGCAGCTTAGTAGCGGGGGACTCCTACGAGCAGTACTTC
TRBJ1-2	-	few	TRBV20-1	CSASDPYGYTF	TGCAGTGCTAGTGATCCATATGGCTACACCTTC
TRBJ2-5	-	few	TRBV20-1	CSARDAARKETQYF	TGCAGTGCTAGAGATGCAGCGAGGAAAGAGACCCAGTACTTC
TRBJ2-7	-	few	TRBV3-1	CASSPRQGGGSEQYF	TGTGCCAGCAGCCCCCGCCAGGGAGGTGGAAGCGAGCAGTACTTC
TRBJ2-7	TRBD2	-	TRBV5-5	CASSPTSGGIYEQYF	TGTGCCAGCAGCCCGACTAGCGGGGGCATTTACGAGCAGTACTTC
TRBJ2-3	TRBD2	few	TRBV2	CASSGRSGLAGWIDTQYF	TGTGCCAGCAGTGGAAGATCGGGACTAGCGGGATGGATAGATACGCAGTATTTT
TRBJ2-3	-	many	TRBV7-9	CASSLDLGADTQYF	TGTGCCAGCAGCTTAGATCTGGGGGCAGATACGCAGTATTTT
TRBJ2-5	TRBD2	-	TRBV10-3	CAISGTREETQYF	TGTGCCATCAGCGGGACTAGGGAAGAGACCCAGTACTTC